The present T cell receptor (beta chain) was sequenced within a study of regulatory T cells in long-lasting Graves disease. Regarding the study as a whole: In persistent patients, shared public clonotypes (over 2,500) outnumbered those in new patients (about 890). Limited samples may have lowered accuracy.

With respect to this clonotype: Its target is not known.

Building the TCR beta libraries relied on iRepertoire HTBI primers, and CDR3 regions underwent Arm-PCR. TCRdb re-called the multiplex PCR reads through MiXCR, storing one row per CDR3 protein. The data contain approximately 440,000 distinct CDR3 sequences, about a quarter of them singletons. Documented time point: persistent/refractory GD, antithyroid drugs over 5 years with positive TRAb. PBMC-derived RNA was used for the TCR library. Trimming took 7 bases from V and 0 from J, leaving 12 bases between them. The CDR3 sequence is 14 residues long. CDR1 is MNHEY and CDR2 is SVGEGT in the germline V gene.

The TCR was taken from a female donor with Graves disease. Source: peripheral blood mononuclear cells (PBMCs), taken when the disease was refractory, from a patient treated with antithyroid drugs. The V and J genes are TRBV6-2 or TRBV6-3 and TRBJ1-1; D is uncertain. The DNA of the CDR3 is TGTGCCAGCATCGTTAGGATCATGAACACTGAAGCTTTCTTT. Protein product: CASIVRIMNTEAFF.